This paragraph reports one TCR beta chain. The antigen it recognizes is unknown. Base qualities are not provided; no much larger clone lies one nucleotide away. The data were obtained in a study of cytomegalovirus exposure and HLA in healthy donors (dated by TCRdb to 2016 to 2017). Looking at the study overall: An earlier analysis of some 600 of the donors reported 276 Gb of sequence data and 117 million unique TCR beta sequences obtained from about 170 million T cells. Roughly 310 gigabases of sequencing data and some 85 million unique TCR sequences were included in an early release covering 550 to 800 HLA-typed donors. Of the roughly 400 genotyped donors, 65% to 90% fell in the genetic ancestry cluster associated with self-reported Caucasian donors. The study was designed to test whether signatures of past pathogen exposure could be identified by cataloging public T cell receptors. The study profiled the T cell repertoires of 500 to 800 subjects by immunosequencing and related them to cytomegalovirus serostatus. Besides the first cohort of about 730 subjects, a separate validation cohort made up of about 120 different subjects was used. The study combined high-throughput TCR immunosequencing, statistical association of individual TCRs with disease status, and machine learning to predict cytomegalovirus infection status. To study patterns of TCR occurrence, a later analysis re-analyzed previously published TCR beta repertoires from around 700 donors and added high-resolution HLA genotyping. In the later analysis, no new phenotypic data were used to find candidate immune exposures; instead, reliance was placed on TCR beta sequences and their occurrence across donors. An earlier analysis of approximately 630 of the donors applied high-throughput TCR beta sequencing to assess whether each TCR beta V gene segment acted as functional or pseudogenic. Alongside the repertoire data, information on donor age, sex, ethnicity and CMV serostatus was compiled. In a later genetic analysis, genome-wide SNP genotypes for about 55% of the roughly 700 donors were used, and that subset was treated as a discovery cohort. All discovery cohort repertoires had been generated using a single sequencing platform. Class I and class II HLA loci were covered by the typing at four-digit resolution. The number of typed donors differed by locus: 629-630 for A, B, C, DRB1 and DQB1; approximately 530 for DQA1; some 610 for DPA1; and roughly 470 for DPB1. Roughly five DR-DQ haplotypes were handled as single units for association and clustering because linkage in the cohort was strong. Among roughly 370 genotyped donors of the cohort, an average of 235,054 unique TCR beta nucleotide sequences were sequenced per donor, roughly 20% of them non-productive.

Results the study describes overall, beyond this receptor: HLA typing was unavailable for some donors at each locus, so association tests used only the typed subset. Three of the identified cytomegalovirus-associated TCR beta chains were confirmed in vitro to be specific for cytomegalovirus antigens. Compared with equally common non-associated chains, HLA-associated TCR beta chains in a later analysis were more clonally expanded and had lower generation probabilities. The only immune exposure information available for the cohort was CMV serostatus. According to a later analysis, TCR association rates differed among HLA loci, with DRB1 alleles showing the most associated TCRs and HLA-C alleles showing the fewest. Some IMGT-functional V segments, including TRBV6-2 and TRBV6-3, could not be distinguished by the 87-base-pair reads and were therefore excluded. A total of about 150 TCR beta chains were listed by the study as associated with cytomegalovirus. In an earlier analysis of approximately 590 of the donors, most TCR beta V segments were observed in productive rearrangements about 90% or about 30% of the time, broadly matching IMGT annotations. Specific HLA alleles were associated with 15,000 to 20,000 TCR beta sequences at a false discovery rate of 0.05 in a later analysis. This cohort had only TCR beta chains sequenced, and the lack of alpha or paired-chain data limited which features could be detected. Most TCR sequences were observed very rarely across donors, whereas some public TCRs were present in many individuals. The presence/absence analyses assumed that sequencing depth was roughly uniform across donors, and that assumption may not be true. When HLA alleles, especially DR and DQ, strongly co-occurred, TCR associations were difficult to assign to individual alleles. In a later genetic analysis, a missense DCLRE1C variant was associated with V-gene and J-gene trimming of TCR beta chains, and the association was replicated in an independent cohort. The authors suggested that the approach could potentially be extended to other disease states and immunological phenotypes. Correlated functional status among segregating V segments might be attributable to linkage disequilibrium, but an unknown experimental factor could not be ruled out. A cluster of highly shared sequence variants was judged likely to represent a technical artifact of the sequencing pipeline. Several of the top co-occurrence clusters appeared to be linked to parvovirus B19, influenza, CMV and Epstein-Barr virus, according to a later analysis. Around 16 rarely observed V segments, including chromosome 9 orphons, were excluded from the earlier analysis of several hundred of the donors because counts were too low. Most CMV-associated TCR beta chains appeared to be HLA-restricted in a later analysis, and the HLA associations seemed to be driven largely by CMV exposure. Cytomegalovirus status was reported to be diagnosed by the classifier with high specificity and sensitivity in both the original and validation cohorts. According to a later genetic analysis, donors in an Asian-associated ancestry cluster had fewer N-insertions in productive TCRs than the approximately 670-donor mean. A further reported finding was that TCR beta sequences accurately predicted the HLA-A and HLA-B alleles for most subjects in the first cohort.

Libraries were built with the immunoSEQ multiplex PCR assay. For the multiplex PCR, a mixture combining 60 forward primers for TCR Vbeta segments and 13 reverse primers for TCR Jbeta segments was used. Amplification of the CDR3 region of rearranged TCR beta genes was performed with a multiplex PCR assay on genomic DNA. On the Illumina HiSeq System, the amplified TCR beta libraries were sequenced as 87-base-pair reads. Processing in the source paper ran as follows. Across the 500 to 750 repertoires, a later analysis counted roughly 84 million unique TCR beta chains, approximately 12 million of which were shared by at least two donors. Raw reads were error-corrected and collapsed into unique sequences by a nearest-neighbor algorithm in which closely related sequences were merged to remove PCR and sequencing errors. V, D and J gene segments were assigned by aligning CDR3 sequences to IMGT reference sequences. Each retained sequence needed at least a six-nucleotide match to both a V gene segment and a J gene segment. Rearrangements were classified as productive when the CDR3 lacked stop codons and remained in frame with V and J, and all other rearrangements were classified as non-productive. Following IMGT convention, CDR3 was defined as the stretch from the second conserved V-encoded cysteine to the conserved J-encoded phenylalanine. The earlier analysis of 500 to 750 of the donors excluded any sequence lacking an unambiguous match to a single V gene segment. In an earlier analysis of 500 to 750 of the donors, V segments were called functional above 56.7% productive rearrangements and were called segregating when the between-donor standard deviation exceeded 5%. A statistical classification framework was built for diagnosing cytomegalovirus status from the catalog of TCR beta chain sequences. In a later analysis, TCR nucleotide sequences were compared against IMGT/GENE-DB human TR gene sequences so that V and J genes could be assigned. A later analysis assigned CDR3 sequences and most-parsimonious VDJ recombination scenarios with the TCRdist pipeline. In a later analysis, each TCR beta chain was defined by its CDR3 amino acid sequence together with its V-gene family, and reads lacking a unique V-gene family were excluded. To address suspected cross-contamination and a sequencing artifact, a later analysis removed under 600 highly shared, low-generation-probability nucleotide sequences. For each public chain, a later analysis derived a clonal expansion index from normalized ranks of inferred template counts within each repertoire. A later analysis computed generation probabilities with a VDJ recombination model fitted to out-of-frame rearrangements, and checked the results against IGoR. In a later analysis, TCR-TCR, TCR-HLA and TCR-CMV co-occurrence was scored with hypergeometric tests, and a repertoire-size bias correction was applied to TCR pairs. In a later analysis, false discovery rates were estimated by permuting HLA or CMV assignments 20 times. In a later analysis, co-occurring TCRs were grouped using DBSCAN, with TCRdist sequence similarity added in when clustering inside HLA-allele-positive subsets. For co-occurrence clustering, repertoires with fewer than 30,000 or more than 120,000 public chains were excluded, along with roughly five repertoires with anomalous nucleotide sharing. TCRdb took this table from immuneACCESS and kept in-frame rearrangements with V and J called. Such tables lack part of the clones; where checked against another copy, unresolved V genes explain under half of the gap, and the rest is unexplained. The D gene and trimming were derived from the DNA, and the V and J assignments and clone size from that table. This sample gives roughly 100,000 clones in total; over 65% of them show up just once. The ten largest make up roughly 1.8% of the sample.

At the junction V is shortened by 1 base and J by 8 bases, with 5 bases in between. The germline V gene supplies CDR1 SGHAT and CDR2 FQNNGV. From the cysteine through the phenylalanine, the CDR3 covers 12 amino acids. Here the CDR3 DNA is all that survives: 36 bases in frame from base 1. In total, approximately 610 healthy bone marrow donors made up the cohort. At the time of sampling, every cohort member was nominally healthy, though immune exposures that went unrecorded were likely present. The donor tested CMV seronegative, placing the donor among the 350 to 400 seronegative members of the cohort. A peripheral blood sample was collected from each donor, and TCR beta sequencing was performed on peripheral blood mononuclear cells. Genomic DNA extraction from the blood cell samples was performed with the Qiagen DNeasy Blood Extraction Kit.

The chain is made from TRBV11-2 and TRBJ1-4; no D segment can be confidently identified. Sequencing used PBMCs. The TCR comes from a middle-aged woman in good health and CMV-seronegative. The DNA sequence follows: TGTGCCAGCAGCTTAGTCTTAGAAAAACTGTTTTTT. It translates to CASSLVLEKLFF.